A selection of T cell receptor beta chains follows, all from one sample in a study of T cell repertoires in cytomegalovirus infection. Via MiXCR, TCRdb re-called the reads, giving one row per CDR3 protein. The sample lists some 680,000 distinct CDR3 sequences, 35% to 45% occurring once. The specimen sequenced was PBMCs. These receptor sequences come from a human donor in good health (CMV status not recorded). Some clones in this sample may be carry-over from other donors' samples. Each CDR3 is given without its conserved first and last residue. Expanded clones are given a class, and other clones once, few, many or no size at all.

J	size	V	CDR3
TRBJ1-5	.	TRBV20-1	SARDLGNQPQH
TRBJ2-5	few	TRBV6-2/TRBV6-3	ASRNRVSGQETQY
TRBJ1-4	.	TRBV19	ASITGTSAEKLF
TRBJ2-7	few	TRBV4-2	ASSQETSGTPEQY
TRBJ2-7	few	TRBV12-3/TRBV12-4	ASSLTGYSYEQY
TRBJ1-4	.	TRBV19	ASSTRGPTNEKLF
TRBJ2-1	.	TRBV11-1	ASSPTGVPHNEQF
TRBJ1-3	.	TRBV11-2	ASGGQWNTIY
TRBJ2-2	.	TRBV4-1	ASSQRGQGNTGELF
TRBJ2-1	once	TRBV4-1	SSIPLRGNEQF
TRBJ1-6	.	TRBV14	ASSPQAAGSPLH
TRBJ2-7	.	TRBV6-2/TRBV6-3	ASSYTLEQY
TRBJ1-6	.	TRBV30	AWSVIAGTGVSPLH
TRBJ2-7	few	TRBV7-9	ASSSPGTGPFAYEQY
TRBJ1-1	.	TRBV28	ASSPQTGGRTEAF
TRBJ1-2	many	TRBV28	ASSLGQSYGYT
TRBJ2-7	once	TRBV5-4	ASSVHQTYEQY
TRBJ1-1	.	TRBV28	ASRPTSLWGLNTEAF
TRBJ2-7	.	TRBV20-1	SARDLAGASYEQY
TRBJ2-7	.	TRBV19	ASSPNTFYEKY
TRBJ2-1	many	TRBV7-2	ASSLWGGYSSYNEQF
TRBJ2-7	.	TRBV6-8	ASSRGLAGNYEQY
TRBJ1-5	many	TRBV7-2	ASSTQGYSNQPQH
TRBJ2-1	few	TRBV12-3/TRBV12-4	ASSFTGGYNEQF
TRBJ1-4	.	TRBV5-4	ASSLNGVPPTTNEKLF
TRBJ1-5	.	TRBV20-1	SAEDRGLDQPQH